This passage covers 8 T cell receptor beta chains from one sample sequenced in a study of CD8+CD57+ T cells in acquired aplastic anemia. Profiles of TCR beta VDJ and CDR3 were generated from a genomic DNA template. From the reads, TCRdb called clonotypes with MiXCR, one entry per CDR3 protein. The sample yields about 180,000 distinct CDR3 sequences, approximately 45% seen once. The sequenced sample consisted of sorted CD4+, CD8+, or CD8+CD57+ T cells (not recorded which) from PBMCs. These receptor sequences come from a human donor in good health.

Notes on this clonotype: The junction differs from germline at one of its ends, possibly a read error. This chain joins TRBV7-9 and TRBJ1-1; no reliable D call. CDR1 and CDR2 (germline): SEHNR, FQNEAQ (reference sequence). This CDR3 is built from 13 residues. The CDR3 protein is CASSSQANTGAFF. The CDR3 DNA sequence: TGTGCCAGCAGCTCCCAGGCGAACACTGGAGCTTTCTTT.

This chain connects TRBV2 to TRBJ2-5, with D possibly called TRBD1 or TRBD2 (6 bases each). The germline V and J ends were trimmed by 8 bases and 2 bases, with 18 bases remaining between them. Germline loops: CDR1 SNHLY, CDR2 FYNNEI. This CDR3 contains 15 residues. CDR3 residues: CASWGNGGGQETQYF. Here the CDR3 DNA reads TGTGCCAGCTGGGGGAACGGAGGGGGACAAGAGACCCAGTACTTC.

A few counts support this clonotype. The CDR3 coding sequence is TGTGCCTGGAGTGTACAGGGCACTATCCAAGAGACCCAGTACTTC. This translates into CAWSVQGTIQETQYF. The chain recombines TRBV30 with TRBJ2-5; TRBD1 is a possible D gene (6 bases). This CDR3 region has 15 residues. Trimming pared 0 bases from V and 1 base from J, leaving 12 bases between. Looked up from germline, CDR1 is GTSNPN and CDR2 is SVGIG (reference sequence). The whole variable domain, filled in from reference TRBV30 and TRBJ2-5, reads SQTIHQWPATLVQPVGSPLSLECTVEGTSNPNLYWYRQAAGRGLQLLFYSVGIGQISSEVPQNLSASRPQDRQFILSSKKLLLSDSGFYLCAWSVQGTIQETQYFGPGTRLLVL.

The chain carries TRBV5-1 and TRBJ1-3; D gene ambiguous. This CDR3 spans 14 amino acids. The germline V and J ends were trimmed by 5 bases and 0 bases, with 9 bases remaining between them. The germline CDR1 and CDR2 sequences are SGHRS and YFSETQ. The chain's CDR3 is CASSQTHSGNTIYF. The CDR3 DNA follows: TGCGCCAGCAGTCAGACCCACTCTGGAAACACCATATATTTT.

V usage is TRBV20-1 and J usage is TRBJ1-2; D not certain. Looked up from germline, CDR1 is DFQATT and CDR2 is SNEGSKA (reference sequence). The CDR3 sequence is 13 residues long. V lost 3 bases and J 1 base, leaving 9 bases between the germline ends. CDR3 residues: CSARSERNYGYTF. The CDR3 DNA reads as TGCAGTGCTAGGTCAGAGCGTAACTATGGCTACACCTTC.

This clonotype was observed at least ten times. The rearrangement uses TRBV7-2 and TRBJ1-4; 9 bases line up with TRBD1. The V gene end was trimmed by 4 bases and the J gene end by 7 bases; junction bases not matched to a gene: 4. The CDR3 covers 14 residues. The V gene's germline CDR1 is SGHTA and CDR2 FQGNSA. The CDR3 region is CASSSQGAGEKLFF. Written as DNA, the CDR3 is TGTGCCAGCAGCTCACAGGGGGCCGGTGAAAAACTGTTTTTT.

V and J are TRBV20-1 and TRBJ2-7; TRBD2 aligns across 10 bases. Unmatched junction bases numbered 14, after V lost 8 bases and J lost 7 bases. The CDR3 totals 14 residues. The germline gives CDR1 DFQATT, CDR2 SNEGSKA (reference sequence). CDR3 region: CSLLAGRGIGEQYF. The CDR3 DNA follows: TGCAGTTTACTAGCGGGGCGGGGCATTGGGGAGCAGTACTTC.

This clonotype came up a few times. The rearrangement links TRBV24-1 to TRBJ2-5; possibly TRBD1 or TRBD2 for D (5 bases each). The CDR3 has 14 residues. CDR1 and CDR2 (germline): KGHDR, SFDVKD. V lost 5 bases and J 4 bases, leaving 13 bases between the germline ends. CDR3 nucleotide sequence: TGTGCCACCAGTGGCGCAGGGACGGGAGAGACCCAGTACTTC. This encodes CATSGAGTGETQYF.